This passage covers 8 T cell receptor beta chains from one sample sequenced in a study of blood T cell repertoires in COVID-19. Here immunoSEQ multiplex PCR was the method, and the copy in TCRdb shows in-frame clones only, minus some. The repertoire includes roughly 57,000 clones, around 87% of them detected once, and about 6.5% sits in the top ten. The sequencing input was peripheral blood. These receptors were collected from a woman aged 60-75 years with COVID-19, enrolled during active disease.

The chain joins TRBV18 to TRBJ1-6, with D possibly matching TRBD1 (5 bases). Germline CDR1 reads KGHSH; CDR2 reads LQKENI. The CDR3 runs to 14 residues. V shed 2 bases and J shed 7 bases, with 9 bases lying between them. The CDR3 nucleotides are TGTGCCAGCTCACCAAAGGAGGGGAATTCACCCCTCCACTTT. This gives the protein CASSPKEGNSPLHF.

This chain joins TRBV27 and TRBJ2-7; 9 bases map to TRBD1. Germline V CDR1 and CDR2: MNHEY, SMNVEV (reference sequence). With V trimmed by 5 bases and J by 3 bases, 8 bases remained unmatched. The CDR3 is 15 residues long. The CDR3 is CASSRFDRGNYEQYF. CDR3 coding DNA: TGTGCCAGCAGTCGATTTGACAGGGGGAACTACGAGCAGTACTTC.

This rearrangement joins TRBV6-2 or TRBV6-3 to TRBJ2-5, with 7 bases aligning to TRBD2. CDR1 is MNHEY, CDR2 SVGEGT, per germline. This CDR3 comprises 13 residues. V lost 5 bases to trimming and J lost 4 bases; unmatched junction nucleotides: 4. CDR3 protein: CASSRGVTETQYF. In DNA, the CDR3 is TGTGCCAGCAGTCGGGGGGTCACAGAGACCCAGTACTTC.

The CDR3 region has the DNA TGTGCCAGCAGCCGGGACAGGGGTCCAGATACGCAGTATTTT. Translated: CASSRDRGPDTQYF. The V gene is TRBV11-1, the J gene TRBJ2-3, with TRBD1 identical over 10 bases. The CDR3 runs to 14 residues. Germline CDR1 SGHAT, CDR2 FQDESV (reference sequence). Losses at the gene ends were 5 bases for V and 4 bases for J; bases not matched to a gene: 3.

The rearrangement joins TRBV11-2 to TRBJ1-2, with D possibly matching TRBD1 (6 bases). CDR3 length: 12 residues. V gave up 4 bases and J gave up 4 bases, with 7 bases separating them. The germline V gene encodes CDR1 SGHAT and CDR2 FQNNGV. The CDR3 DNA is TGTGCCAGCAGCTCGGACAGCTATGGCTACACCTTC. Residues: CASSSDSYGYTF. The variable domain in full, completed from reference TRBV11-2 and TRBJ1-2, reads EAGVAQSPRYKIIEKRQSVAFWCNPISGHATLYWYQQILGQGPKLLIQFQNNGVVDDSQLPKDRFSAERLKGVDSTLKIQPAKLEDSAVYLCASSSDSYGYTFGSGTRLTVV.

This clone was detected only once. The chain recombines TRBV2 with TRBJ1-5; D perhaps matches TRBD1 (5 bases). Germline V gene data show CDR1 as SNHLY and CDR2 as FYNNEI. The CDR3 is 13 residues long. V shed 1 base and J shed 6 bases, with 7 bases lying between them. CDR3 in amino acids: CASSEGGGQPQHF. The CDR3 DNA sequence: TGTGCCAGCAGTGAAGGGGGCGGTCAGCCCCAGCATTTT.

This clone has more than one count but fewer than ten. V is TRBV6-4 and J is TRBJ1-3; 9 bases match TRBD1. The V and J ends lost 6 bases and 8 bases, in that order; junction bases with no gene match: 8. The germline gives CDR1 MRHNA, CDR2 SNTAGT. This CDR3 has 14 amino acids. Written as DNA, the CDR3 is TGTGCCAGCAGACCCGGGACAGGGTCGGACACCATATATTTT. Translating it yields CASRPGTGSDTIYF.

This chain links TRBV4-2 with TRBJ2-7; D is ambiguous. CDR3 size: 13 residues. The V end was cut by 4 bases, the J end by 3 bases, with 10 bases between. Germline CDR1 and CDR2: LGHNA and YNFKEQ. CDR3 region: CASSLNEDYEQYF. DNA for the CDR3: TGTGCCAGCAGCCTCAACGAGGACTACGAGCAGTACTTC.